This T cell receptor (beta chain) appears in the sequencing data of a study of beta chain features in type 1 diabetes. Study at large: No age, gender or cell yield differences were seen between patients and healthy donors. Findings and caveats of the study: Amplification by PCR could prefer shorter templates, with the same effect in patients and controls.

The single heparinised draw taken from each donor contained about 100 mL of blood on average. Via CD45RO/CCR7/CD25/CD127/CD95/CD27, cells of the CD4+ naive, central memory, regulatory and stem cell-like memory subsets were sorted. A word on this clone: Its specificity is not known.

Expressed TCRB transcripts were sequenced because the entire RNA isolate underwent reverse transcription. Profiling relied on immunoSEQ multiplex PCR, and the TCRdb table lists in-frame clones only, not all of them. The table shows roughly 380,000 clones, with 20% occurring only once. Trimming took 7 bases from V and 4 from J, leaving 12 bases between them. The CDR3 totals 13 residues. The germline V gene encodes CDR1 MNHNY and CDR2 SVGAGI (reference sequence). Sequencing used naive CD4+ T cells from blood. This clonotype originated in a woman aged 18-29 years in good health. V gene TRBV6-6 combines with J gene TRBJ2-3; possible D gene TRBD1, 5 bases. In DNA, the CDR3 is TGTGCCAGCATCAGGGAAGCTGCAGATACGCAGTATTTT. This gives the protein CASIREAADTQYF.